These 15 T cell receptor beta chains were sequenced from one sample in a study of cytomegalovirus exposure and HLA in healthy donors. The PCR ran on 60 Vbeta and 13 Jbeta primers. Method: immunoSEQ multiplex PCR; TCRdb's copy keeps in-frame clones and lacks some. The sample carries some 150,000 clones, around four fifths recorded once. Sequenced material: PBMCs. The receptors were sampled from a female donor in good health and CMV-seronegative.

The rearrangement uses TRBV29-1 and TRBJ1-2; tentative D call: TRBD1 (6 bases). Looked up from germline, CDR1 is SQVTM and CDR2 is ANQGSEA. CDR3 length: 12 residues. The V end was cut by 7 bases, the J end by 0 bases, with 9 bases between. The DNA of the CDR3 is TGCAGCGAGCAGGGGACTAACTATGGCTACACCTTC. Translation gives CSEQGTNYGYTF.

The chain uses TRBV9 and TRBJ1-1; D call uncertain. Trimming left V 5 bases short and J 1 base short, with 9 bases between. This CDR3 comprises 13 residues. Germline V gene data show CDR1 as SGDLS and CDR2 as YYNGEE. CDR3 sequence reads: CASSITRNTEAFF. CDR3 nucleotide sequence: TGTGCCAGCAGTATAACAAGGAACACTGAAGCTTTCTTT.

The CDR3 loop is CSVGTTGGLHGYTF. CDR3 in DNA: TGCAGCGTTGGGACGACAGGGGGCCTCCATGGCTACACCTTC. The chain joins TRBV29-1 to TRBJ1-2, with 10 bases that match TRBD1. Germline CDR1 reads SQVTM; CDR2 reads ANQGSEA. The junction had 8 bases not matched to a gene; V was cut back by 4 bases and J by 6 bases. The CDR3 contains 14 residues.

The chain couples TRBV28 to TRBJ1-4; D is unclear. The CDR3 covers 15 residues. Germline V lookup: CDR1 MDHEN, CDR2 SYDVKM. Trimming pared 4 bases from V and 0 bases from J, leaving 9 bases between. The CDR3 loop reads CASSWGDATNEKLFF. The CDR3 DNA sequence: TGTGCCAGCAGTTGGGGAGATGCAACTAATGAAAAACTGTTTTTT.

The J gene is TRBJ2-7, the V gene TRBV18; 12 positions match TRBD2. Losses at the gene ends were 0 bases for V and 2 bases for J; bases not matched to a gene: 2. Germline lookup yields CDR1 KGHSH and CDR2 LQKENI. The CDR3 sequence is 16 residues long. The CDR3 reads CASSPPASGGAYEQYF. In DNA, the CDR3 is TGTGCCAGCTCACCACCCGCTAGCGGGGGGGCCTACGAGCAGTACTTC.

This sequence joins TRBV30 and TRBJ1-2, with D tentatively TRBD1 (5 bases). Trimming took off 2 bases at V and 4 bases at J, with 17 bases between the two ends. Germline-derived CDR1 and CDR2 are GTSNPN and SVGIG (reference sequence). This CDR3 is 15 amino acids long. The CDR3 bases are TGTGCCTGGAGTCTTGAGTCTTGGCAGGGCTATGGCTACACCTTC. Translating gives CAWSLESWQGYGYTF.

This sequence joins TRBV5-4 and TRBJ1-3, with TRBD1 matching over 8 bases. The CDR3 sequence is 16 residues long. The V gene end was trimmed by 0 bases and the J gene end by 4 bases; junction bases not matched to a gene: 6. Per germline, CDR1 SGHNT and CDR2 YYREEE (reference sequence). In DNA form, the CDR3 reads TGTGCCAGCAGCTTGGGGCAGGGGGCGAGAGGAAACACCATATATTTT. As protein: CASSLGQGARGNTIYF.

The chain has TRBV6-6 and TRBJ2-5; 7 nucleotides align to TRBD2. CDR1 is MNHNY and CDR2 is SVGAGI in the germline V gene (reference sequence). The CDR3 has 16 amino acids. V shed 2 bases, J shed 7 bases, and the junction held 13 bases outside the gene matches. The CDR3 is CASSYAGATVIGTQYF. As DNA, the CDR3 is TGTGCCAGCAGTTACGCGGGAGCGACAGTCATTGGGACCCAGTACTTC.

The chain combines TRBV6-1 with TRBJ1-5, with unresolved D. Germline assignment: CDR1 MNHNS and CDR2 SASEGT. The germline V and J ends were trimmed by 3 bases and 0 bases, with 12 bases remaining between them. CDR3 length: 16 amino acids. CDR3 bases: TGTGCCAGCAGTGACGGTTACGGTAATAGCAATCAGCCCCAGCATTTT. Translating gives CASSDGYGNSNQPQHF.

The V gene is TRBV7-9, the J gene TRBJ2-7; 10 bases fit TRBD1. J gave up 3 bases and V 5 bases, and 4 bases lay outside the gene matches. The V gene's germline CDR1 is SEHNR and CDR2 FQNEAQ (reference sequence). CDR3 length: 14 amino acids. CDR3: CASSPRTGGYEQYF. CDR3 bases: TGTGCCAGCAGCCCAAGGACAGGGGGCTACGAGCAGTACTTC.

This clone was detected once. The gene calls are TRBV4-3 and TRBJ2-1, with TRBD2 identical over 14 bases. V was pared by 0 bases and J by 6 bases, with 4 bases of the junction left unmatched. The CDR3 extends over 17 amino acids. Per the germline V gene, CDR1 is LGHNA and CDR2 is YSLEER. The CDR3 is CASSQDPGLAGGNEQFF. The CDR3 nucleotides read TGCGCCAGCAGCCAAGATCCTGGACTAGCGGGGGGCAATGAGCAGTTCTTC.

This chain connects TRBV30 to TRBJ1-2, with no clear D. The CDR3 covers 14 residues. From germline, CDR1 is GTSNPN and CDR2 SVGIG (reference sequence). Trimming cost V 0 bases and J 1 base, with 9 bases left between them. CDR3 region: CAWSVPRINYGYTF. CDR3 DNA: TGTGCCTGGAGTGTACCGCGGATTAACTATGGCTACACCTTC.

This sequence joins TRBV28 and TRBJ2-7; perhaps TRBD2 as D (7 bases). CDR3 size: 13 residues. V was cut by 8 bases and J by 8 bases, with 19 bases left in between. Germline CDR1 reads MDHEN; CDR2 reads SYDVKM. CDR3 sequence reads: CASGGGVSTKQYF. The CDR3 bases are TGTGCCAGCGGAGGGGGGGTTTCTACGAAGCAGTACTTC.

This chain joins TRBV28 and TRBJ1-6, with 8 bases fitting TRBD1. J lost 7 bases, V lost 5 bases, and 10 bases had no gene match. The CDR3 covers 16 residues. CDR1 and CDR2 (germline): MDHEN, SYDVKM. The CDR3 loop reads CASSPAQGAVNSPLHF. CDR3 nucleotides: TGTGCCAGCAGTCCTGCCCAGGGGGCAGTGAATTCACCCCTCCACTTT.

The rearrangement uses TRBV4-1 and TRBJ2-7; no firm D call. The CDR3 spans 13 residues. Germline CDR1 is MGHRA and CDR2 is YSYEKL. V shed 1 base and J shed 4 bases, with 8 bases lying between them. In nucleotides, the CDR3 is TGCGCCAGCAGCCAAGGCCAGTTTTACGAGCAGTACTTC. It encodes CASSQGQFYEQYF.